The 4 T cell receptor beta chains presented below share a single source sample, sequenced in a study of cytomegalovirus exposure and HLA in healthy donors (dated by TCRdb to the late 2010s). The library was produced with the immunoSEQ multiplex PCR assay. For the multiplex PCR, a mixture combining 60 forward primers for TCR Vbeta segments and 13 reverse primers for TCR Jbeta segments was used. In TCRdb, the immuneACCESS table is reduced to in-frame sequences with V and J assigned. These tables do not hold every clone; where another copy was compared, an unresolved V gene accounts for under half, and the others remain unexplained. Within this sample are under 150,000 clones, with about 79% of them counted one time only. The leading ten clones occupy 2.5% to 3.5% of the sample. The sequenced sample consisted of PBMCs. These receptors all stem from a male donor in good health and CMV-seronegative.

The chain has TRBV25-1 and TRBJ2-7; possible D gene TRBD2, 6 bases. This CDR3 has 15 amino acids. V lost 1 base and J lost 6, with 16 bases in between. The germline gives CDR1 MGHDK, CDR2 SYGVNS. The CDR3: CASSEFGQRAFEQYF. The CDR3 bases are TGTGCCAGCAGTGAATTTGGCCAGCGGGCCTTCGAGCAGTACTTC.

The chain carries TRBV7-9 and TRBJ2-7; D perhaps matches TRBD2 (6 bases). The CDR3 runs to 13 residues. CDR1 and CDR2 (germline): SEHNR, FQNEAQ (reference sequence). Trimming took 5 bases from V and 4 from J, leaving 12 bases between them. CDR3 residues: CASSMGLPYEQYF. CDR3 in DNA: TGTGCCAGCAGCATGGGACTCCCTTACGAGCAGTACTTC.

The chain carries TRBV7-8 and TRBJ2-7; 8 bases line up with TRBD2. J was trimmed by 2 bases and V by 10 bases; bases with no gene match: 4. Per the germline V gene, CDR1 is SGHVS and CDR2 is FQNEAQ. This CDR3 has 12 residues. CDR3 sequence (DNA): TGTGCCATCGGGGGGGCAGCCTACGAGCAGTACTTC. Its translation: CAIGGAAYEQYF.

CDR3 nucleotides: TGCGCCAGCAGCTTGGCGACAGCACGCACAGATACGCAGTATTTT. Translated, it gives CASSLATARTDTQYF. V is TRBV5-1 and J is TRBJ2-3; TRBD1 is a possible D gene (5 bases). The CDR3 spans 15 residues. The V end was cut by 0 bases, the J end by 1 base, with 9 bases between. The germline V gene has CDR1 SGHRS and CDR2 YFSETQ.